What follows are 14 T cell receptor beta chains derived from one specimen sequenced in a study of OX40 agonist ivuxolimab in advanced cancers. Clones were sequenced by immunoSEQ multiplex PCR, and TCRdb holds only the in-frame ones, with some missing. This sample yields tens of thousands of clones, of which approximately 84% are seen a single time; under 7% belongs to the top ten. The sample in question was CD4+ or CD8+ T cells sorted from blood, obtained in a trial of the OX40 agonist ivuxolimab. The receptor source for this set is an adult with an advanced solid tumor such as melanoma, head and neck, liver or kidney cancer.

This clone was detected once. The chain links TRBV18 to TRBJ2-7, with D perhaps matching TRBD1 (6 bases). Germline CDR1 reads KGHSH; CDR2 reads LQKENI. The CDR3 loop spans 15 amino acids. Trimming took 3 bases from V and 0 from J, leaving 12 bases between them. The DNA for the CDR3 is TGTGCCAGCTCACCGACGACAGGAAGCTCCTACGAGCAGTACTTC. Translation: CASSPTTGSSYEQYF.

CDR3 DNA sequence: TGTGCCAGCTCACCACTGGGGGGCGGGGATCAGCCCCAGCATTTT. Translation gives CASSPLGGGDQPQHF. This chain uses TRBV18 with TRBJ1-5, with D possibly being TRBD1 (6 bases). Germline assignment: CDR1 KGHSH and CDR2 LQKENI. The CDR3 runs 15 residues. V was shortened by 1 base and J by 5 bases, with 12 bases between the two germline ends.

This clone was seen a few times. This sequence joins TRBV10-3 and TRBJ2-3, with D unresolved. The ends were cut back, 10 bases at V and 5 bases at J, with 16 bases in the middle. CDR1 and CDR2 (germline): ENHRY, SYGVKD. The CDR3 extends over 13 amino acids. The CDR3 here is CATDDGPGDTQYF. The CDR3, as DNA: TGTGCCACCGACGACGGACCGGGAGATACGCAGTATTTT.

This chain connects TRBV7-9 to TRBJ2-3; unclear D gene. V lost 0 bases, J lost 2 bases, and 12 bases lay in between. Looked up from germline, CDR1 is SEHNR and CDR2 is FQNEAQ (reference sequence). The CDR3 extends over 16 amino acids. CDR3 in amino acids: CASSLAGRAFTDTQYF. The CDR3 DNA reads TGTGCCAGCAGCTTAGCGGGAAGGGCCTTCACAGATACGCAGTATTTT.

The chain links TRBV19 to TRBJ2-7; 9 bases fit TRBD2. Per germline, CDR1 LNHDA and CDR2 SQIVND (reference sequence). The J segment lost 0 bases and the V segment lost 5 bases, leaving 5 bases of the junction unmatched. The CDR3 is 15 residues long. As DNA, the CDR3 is TGTGCCAGTAGTTTGTATAGCGGGGGCTCCTACGAGCAGTACTTC. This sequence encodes CASSLYSGGSYEQYF.

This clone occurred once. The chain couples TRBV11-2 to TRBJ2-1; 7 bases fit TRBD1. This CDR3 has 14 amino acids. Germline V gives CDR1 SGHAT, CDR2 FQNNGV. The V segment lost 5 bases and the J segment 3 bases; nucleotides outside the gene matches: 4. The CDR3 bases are TGTGCCAGCAGCCGACAGGGATACTACAATGAGCAGTTCTTC. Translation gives CASSRQGYYNEQFF. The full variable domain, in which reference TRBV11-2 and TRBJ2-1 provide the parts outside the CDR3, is EAGVAQSPRYKIIEKRQSVAFWCNPISGHATLYWYQQILGQGPKLLIQFQNNGVVDDSQLPKDRFSAERLKGVDSTLKIQPAKLEDSAVYLCASSRQGYYNEQFFGPGTRLTVL.

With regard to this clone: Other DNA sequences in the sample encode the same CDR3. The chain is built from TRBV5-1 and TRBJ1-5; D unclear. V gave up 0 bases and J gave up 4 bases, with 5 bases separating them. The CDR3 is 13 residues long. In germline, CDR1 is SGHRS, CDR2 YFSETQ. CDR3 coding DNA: TGCGCCAGCAGCTTGGACGGGAATCAGCCCCAGCATTTT. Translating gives CASSLDGNQPQHF.

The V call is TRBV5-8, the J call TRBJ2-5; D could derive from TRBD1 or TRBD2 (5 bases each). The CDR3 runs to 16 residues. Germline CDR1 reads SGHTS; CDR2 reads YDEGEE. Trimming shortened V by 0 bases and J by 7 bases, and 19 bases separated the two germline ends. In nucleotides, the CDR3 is TGTGCCAGCAGCTTGGCCGGGGCAGGACCCCTAGTGACCCAGTACTTC. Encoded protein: CASSLAGAGPLVTQYF. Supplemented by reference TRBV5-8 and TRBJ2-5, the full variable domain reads EAGVTQSPTHLIKTRGQQATLRCSPISGHTSVYWYQQALGLGLQFLLWYDEGEERNRGNFPPRFSGRQFPNYSSELNVNALELEDSALYLCASSLAGAGPLVTQYFGPGTRLLVL.

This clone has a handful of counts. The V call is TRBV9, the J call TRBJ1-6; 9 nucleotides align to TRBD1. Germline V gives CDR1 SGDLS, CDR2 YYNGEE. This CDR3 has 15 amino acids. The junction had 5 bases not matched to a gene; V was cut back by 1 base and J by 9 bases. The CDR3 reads CASSVSGTGPSPLHF. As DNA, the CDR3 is TGTGCCAGCAGCGTATCCGGGACAGGGCCTTCACCCCTCCACTTT.

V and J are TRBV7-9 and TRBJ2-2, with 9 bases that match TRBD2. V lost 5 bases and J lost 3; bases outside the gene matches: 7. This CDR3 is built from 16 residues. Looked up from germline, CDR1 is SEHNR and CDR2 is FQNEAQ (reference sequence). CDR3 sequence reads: CASSRRRGGHTGELFF. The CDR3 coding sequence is TGTGCCAGCAGCCGAAGGCGGGGGGGCCACACCGGGGAGCTGTTTTTT.

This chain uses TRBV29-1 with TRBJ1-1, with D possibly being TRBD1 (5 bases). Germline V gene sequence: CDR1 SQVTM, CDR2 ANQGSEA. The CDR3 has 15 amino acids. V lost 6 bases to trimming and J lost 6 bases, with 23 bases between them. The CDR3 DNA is TGCAGCGTGAGTGCAGGGTGGGGTATGGCTTCTGAAGCTTTCTTT. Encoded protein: CSVSAGWGMASEAFF.

The CDR3 sequence: CASSVRAAYEQYF. The CDR3 DNA follows: TGTGCCAGCTCGGTCAGGGCCGCGTACGAGCAGTACTTC. The chain carries TRBV19 and TRBJ2-7, with a tentative D call TRBD1 (5 bases). V dropped 9 bases and J dropped 4 bases, with 16 bases sitting between them. Germline CDR1 reads LNHDA; CDR2 reads SQIVND (reference sequence). The length of the CDR3 is 13 residues.

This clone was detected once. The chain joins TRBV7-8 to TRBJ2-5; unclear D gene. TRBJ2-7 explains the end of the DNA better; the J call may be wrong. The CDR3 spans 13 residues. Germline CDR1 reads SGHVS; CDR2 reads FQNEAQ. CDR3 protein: CASSFSWVGEQYF. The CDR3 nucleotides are TGTGCCAGCAGTTTCAGTTGGGTTGGCGAGCAGTACTTC.

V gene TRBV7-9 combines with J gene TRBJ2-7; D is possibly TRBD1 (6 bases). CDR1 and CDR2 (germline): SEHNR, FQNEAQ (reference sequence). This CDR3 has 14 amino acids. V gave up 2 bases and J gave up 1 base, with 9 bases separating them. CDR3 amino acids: CASSLKGQSYEQYF. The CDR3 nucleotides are TGTGCCAGCAGCTTAAAAGGACAGTCCTACGAGCAGTACTTC.